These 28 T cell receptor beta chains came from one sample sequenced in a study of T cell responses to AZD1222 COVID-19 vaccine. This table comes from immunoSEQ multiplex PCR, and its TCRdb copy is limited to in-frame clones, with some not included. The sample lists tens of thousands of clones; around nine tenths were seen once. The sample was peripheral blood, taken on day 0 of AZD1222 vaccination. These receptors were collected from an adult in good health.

The CDR3 reads CASSPRGRPEETQYF. The CDR3 DNA reads as TGTGCCAGCAGCCCCCGCGGGAGGCCGGAAGAGACCCAGTACTTC. The chain is built from TRBV6-2 or TRBV6-3 and TRBJ2-5; 8 nucleotides agree with TRBD2. The CDR3 runs to 15 residues. Germline loops: CDR1 MNHEY, CDR2 SVGEGT. Trimming took 6 bases from V and 3 from J; bases not matched to a gene: 9.

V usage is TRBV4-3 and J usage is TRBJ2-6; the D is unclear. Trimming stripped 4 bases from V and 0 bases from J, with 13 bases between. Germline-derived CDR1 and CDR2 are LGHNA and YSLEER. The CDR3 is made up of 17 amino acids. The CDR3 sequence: CASSLGDLSSGANVLTF. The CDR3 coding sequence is TGCGCCAGCAGCCTCGGCGACCTGAGCTCTGGGGCCAACGTCCTGACTTTC.

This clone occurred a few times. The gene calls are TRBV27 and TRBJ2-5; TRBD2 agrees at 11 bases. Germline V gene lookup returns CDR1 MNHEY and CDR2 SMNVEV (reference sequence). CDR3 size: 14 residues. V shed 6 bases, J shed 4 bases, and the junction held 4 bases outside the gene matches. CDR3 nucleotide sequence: TGTGCCAGCAGACTAGCGGGAGTTGGAGAGACCCAGTACTTC. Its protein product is CASRLAGVGETQYF.

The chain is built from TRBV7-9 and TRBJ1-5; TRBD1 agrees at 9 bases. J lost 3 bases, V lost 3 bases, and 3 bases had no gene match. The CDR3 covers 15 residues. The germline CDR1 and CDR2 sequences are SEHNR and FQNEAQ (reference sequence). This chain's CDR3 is CASSFDRGNNQPQHF. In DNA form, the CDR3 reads TGTGCCAGCAGCTTCGACAGGGGGAACAATCAGCCCCAGCATTTT.

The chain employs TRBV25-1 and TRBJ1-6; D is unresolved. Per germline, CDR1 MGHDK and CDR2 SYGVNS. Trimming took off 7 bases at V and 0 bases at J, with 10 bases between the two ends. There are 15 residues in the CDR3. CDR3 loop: CASTSMDSYNSPLHF. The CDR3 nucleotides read TGTGCCAGCACGTCAATGGACTCCTATAATTCACCCCTCCACTTT.

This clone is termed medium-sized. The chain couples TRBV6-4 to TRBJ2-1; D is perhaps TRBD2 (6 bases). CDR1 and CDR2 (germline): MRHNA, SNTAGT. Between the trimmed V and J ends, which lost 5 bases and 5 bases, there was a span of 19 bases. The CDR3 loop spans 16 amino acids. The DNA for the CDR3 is TGTGCCAGCAGTCCCGAGGCAAGCGGAGGGGACAATGAGCAGTTCTTC. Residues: CASSPEASGGDNEQFF.

The CDR3 DNA is TGTGCCAGCAGTTTATGGGACGCCCAAGAGACCCAGTACTTC. Its translation: CASSLWDAQETQYF. The chain recombines TRBV28 with TRBJ2-5; D gene ambiguous. Germline lookup yields CDR1 MDHEN and CDR2 SYDVKM. The V end lost 0 bases, the J end lost 1 base, and 6 bases lay between the germline ends. CDR3 length: 14 amino acids. The full variable domain, completed using reference TRBV28 and TRBJ2-5, is DVKVTQSSRYLVKRTGEKVFLECVQDMDHENMFWYRQDPGLGLRLIYFSYDVKMKEKGDIPEGYSVSREKKERFSLILESASTNQTSMYLCASSLWDAQETQYFGPGTRLLVL.

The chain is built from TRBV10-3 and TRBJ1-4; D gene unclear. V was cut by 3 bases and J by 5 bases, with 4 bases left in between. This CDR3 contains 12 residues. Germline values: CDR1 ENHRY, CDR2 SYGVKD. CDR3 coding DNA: TGTGCCATCAGTGACCGGAATGAAAAACTGTTTTTT. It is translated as CAISDRNEKLFF.

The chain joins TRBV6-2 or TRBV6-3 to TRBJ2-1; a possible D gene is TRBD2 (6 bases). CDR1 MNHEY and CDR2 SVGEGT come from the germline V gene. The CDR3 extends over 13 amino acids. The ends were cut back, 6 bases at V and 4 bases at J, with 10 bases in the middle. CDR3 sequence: CASSRDLYNEQFF. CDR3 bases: TGTGCCAGCAGCCGGGACTTGTACAATGAGCAGTTCTTC.

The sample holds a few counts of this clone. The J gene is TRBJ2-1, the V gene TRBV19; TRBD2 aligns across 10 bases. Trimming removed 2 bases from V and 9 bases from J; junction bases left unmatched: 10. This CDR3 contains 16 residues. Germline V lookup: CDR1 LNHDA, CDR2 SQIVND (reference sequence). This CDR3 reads CASSISLAGVSGEQFF. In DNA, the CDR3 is TGTGCCAGTAGTATAAGTCTAGCGGGAGTGTCTGGTGAGCAGTTCTTC.

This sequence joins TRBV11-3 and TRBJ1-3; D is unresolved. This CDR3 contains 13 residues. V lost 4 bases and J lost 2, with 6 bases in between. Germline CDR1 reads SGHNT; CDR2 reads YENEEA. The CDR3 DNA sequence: TGTGCCAGCAGCTCAGGACCTGGAAACACCATATATTTT. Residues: CASSSGPGNTIYF.

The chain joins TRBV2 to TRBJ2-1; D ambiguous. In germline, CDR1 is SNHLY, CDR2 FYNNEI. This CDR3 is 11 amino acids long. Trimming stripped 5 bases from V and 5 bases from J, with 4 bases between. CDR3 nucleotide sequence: TGTGCCAGCAGTTTCAACAATGAGCAGTTCTTC. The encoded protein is CASSFNNEQFF.

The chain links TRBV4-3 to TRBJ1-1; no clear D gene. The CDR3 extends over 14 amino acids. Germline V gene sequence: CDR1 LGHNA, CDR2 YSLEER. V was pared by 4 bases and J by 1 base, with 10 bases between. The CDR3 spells CASSLVLSNTEAFF. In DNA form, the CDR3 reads TGCGCCAGCAGCCTTGTTCTATCGAACACTGAAGCTTTCTTT.

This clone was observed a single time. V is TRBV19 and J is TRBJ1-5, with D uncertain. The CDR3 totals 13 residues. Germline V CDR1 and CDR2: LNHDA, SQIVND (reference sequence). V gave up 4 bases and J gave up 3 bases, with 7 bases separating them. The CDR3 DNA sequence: TGTGCCAGTAGTACCCAGCACAATCAGCCCCAGCATTTT. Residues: CASSTQHNQPQHF.

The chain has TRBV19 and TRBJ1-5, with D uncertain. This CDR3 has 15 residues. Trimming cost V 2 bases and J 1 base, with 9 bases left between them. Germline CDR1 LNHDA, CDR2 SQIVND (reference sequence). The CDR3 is CASSIQMGSNQPQHF. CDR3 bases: TGTGCCAGTAGTATACAGATGGGCAGCAATCAGCCCCAGCATTTT.

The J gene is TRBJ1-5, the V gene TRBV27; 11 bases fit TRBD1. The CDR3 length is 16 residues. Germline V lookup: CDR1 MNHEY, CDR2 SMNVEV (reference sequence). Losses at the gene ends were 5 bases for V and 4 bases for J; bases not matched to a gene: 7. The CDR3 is CASSPQDRGRNQPQHF. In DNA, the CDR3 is TGTGCCAGCAGTCCACAGGACAGGGGGCGAAATCAGCCCCAGCATTTT.

This chain's CDR3 is CASSLISGPSGANVLTF. The CDR3 DNA sequence: TGTGCCAGCAGCTTAATCTCCGGGCCGTCTGGGGCCAACGTCCTGACTTTC. V and J are TRBV13 and TRBJ2-6; the D is unclear. Germline V gene lookup returns CDR1 PRHDT and CDR2 FYEKMQ (reference sequence). The V end lost 2 bases, the J end lost 1 base, and 12 bases lay between the germline ends. The CDR3 spans 17 residues.

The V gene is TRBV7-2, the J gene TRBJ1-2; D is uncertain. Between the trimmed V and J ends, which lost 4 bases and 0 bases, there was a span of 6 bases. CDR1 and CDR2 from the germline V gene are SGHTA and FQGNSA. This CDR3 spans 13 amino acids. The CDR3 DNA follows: TGTGCCAGCAGCTCAGGACCTAACTATGGCTACACCTTC. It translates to CASSSGPNYGYTF.

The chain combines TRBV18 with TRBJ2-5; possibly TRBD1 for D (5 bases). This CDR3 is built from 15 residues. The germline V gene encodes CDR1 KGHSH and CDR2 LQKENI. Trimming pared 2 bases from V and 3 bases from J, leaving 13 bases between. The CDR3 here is CASSPNLGEKETQYF. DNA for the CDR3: TGTGCCAGCTCACCAAATCTAGGGGAAAAAGAGACCCAGTACTTC.

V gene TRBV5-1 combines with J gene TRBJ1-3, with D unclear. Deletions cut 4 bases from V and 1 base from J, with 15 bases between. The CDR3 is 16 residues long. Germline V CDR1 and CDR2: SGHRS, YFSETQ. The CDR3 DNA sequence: TGCGCCAGCAGCCACGGCCCAGAGGGATCTGGAAACACCATATATTTT. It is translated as CASSHGPEGSGNTIYF.

The CDR3 DNA follows: TGTGCCAGCAGCTTTGGGCGACACTTCTCCTACGAGCAGTACTTC. Translation gives CASSFGRHFSYEQYF. This chain uses TRBV11-2 with TRBJ2-7; D call uncertain. CDR1 and CDR2 (germline): SGHAT, FQNNGV. This CDR3 is 15 amino acids long. V lost 3 bases and J 0 bases, leaving 12 bases between the germline ends.

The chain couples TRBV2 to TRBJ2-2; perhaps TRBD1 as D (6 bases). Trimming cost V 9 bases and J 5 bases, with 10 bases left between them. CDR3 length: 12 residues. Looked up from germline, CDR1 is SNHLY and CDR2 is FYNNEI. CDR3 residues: CASRTGTGELFF. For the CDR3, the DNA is TGTGCCAGTCGAACAGGGACCGGGGAGCTGTTTTTT.

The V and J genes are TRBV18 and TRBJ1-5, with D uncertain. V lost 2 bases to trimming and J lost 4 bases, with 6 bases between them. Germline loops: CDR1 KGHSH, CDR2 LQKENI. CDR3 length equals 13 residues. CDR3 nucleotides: TGTGCCAGCTCACCAGGGAAAAATCAGCCCCAGCATTTT. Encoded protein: CASSPGKNQPQHF.

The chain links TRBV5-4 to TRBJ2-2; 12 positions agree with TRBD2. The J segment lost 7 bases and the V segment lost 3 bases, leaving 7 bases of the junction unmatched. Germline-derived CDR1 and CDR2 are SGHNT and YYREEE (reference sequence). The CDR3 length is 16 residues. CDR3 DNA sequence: TGTGCCAGCAGCTCGGCTAGCGGGAGGGCCGTCGGGGAGCTGTTTTTT. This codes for CASSSASGRAVGELFF. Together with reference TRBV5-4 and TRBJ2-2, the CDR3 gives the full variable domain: ETGVTQSPTHLIKTRGQQVTLRCSSQSGHNTVSWYQQALGQGPQFIFQYYREEENGRGNFPPRFSGLQFPNYSSELNVNALELDDSALYLCASSSASGRAVGELFFGEGSRLTVL.

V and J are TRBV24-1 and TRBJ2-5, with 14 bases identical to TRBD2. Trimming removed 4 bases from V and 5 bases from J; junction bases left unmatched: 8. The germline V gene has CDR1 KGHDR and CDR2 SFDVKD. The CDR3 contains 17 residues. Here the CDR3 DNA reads TGTGCCACCAGTGAGGGACTAGCGGGAGCTCGGGGTGAGACCCAGTACTTC. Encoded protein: CATSEGLAGARGETQYF.

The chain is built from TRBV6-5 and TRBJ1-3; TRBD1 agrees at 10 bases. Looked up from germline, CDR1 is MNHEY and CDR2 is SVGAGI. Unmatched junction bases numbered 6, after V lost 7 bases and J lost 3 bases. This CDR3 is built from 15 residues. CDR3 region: CASTKTGGFGNTIYF. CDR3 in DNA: TGTGCCAGCACTAAGACAGGGGGCTTTGGAAACACCATATATTTT.

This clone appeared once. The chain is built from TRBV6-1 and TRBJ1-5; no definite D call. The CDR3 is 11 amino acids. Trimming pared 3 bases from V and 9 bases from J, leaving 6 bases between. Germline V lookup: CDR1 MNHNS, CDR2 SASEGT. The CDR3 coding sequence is TGTGCCAGCAGTGATGTTGGGCCCCAGCATTTT. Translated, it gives CASSDVGPQHF.

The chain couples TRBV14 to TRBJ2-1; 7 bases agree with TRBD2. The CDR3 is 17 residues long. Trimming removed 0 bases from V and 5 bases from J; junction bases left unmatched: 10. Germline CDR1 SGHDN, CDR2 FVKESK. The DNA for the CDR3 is TGTGCCAGCAGCCAAGATGTCACACTAGCGTCAAACAATGAGCAGTTCTTC. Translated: CASSQDVTLASNNEQFF.